The text below deals with one T cell receptor (beta chain). The data derive from a study of blood T cell repertoires in COVID-19. In the original analysis: Amplification of reference gene primers was used by the study to estimate nucleated cell counts. TCRdb's table, derived via immunoSEQ multiplex PCR, lists solely in-frame clones and lacks some. The V and J calls and clone size were taken over from that table, and D and trimming were inferred from the DNA. The sample holds a few hundred thousand clones, over 70% seen once. Everyone who took part was 18 to 89 years old, and they came from over 20 US areas. Participants reported their clinical history, and cohort assignment relied on those reports. A case of COVID-19 had been met by exposed participants within 2 weeks before study entry. V shed 6 bases and J shed 1 base, with 13 bases lying between them. Germline CDR1 reads MNHEY; CDR2 reads SMNVEV (reference sequence). This CDR3 region has 16 residues.

This clonotype originated in a middle-aged woman who had been exposed to COVID-19. The specimen sequenced was PBMCs or T cells enriched from blood (not recorded which). V is TRBV27 and J is TRBJ1-6, with D perhaps TRBD1 (5 bases). In nucleotides, the CDR3 is TGTGCCAGCAGCACCGGGAGGGGTTCCTATAATTCACCCCTCCACTTT. Encoded protein: CASSTGRGSYNSPLHF.